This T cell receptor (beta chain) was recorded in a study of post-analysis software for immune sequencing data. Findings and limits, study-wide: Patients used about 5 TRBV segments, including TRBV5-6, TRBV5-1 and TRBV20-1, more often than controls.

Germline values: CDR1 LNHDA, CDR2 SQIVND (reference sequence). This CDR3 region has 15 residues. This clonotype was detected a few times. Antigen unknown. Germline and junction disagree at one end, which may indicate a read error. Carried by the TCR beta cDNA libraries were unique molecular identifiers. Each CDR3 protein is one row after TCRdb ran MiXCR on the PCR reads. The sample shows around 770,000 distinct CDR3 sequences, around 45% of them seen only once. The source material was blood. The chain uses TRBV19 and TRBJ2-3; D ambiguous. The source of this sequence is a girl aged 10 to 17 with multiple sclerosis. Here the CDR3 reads CASSMVQTSWDTQYF. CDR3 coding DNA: TGTGCCAGTAGTATGGTCCAGACATCCTGGGATACACAGTATTTT.